These 18 T cell receptor beta chains originate from one sample sequenced in a study of Ad26.COV2.S vaccination and SARS-CoV-2 variants. Only in-frame clones appear in the TCRdb table, and some are missing; sequencing was by immunoSEQ multiplex PCR. The table records 350,000 to 500,000 clones, about 91% of them present only once. Indicated treatment: 19 received Ad26.COV2.S at low or high dose, single or two shots; about five received placebo; per-sample allocation not given. Samples were taken on day 63 after the first vaccine or placebo injection. The sample consisted of peripheral blood, taken in a trial of Ad26.COV2.S vaccine versus placebo. The receptors originated from a person aged 18-60 years who received the Ad26.COV2.S COVID-19 vaccine or a placebo.

The J gene is TRBJ1-2, the V gene TRBV18, with a possible D match to TRBD1 (6 bases). This CDR3 contains 14 residues. The germline gives CDR1 KGHSH, CDR2 LQKENI. V lost 3 bases and J lost 6, with 14 bases in between. The CDR3 bases are TGTGCCAGCTCACCTCCGGGGGGCTCGAATGGCTACACCTTC. This encodes CASSPPGGSNGYTF.

Details on this clone: The identical CDR3 is also encoded by other nucleotide sequences in the sample. The chain links TRBV7-2 to TRBJ2-5; TRBD2 agrees at 7 bases. Germline-derived CDR1 and CDR2 are SGHTA and FQGNSA. The junction had 2 bases not matched to a gene; V was cut back by 0 bases and J by 4 bases. This CDR3 has 14 residues. CDR3 region: CASSLAGGRETQYF. The CDR3 coding sequence is TGTGCCAGCAGCTTAGCGGGGGGGAGAGAGACCCAGTACTTC.

This rearrangement joins TRBV5-4 to TRBJ1-4; 8 nucleotides match TRBD1. Per germline, CDR1 SGHNT and CDR2 YYREEE (reference sequence). This CDR3 has 15 amino acids. J gave up 7 bases and V 4 bases, and 9 bases lay outside the gene matches. The CDR3 nucleotides are TGTGCCAGCAGCGACGGACAGGGAGGACGTGAAAAACTGTTTTTT. It is translated as CASSDGQGGREKLFF. Full variable domain (outside the CDR3, taken from reference TRBV5-4 and TRBJ1-4): ETGVTQSPTHLIKTRGQQVTLRCSSQSGHNTVSWYQQALGQGPQFIFQYYREEENGRGNFPPRFSGLQFPNYSSELNVNALELDDSALYLCASSDGQGGREKLFFGSGTQLSVL.

V gene TRBV12-5 combines with J gene TRBJ2-1, with 11 bases lining up with TRBD1. The J segment lost 6 bases and the V segment lost 0 bases, leaving 1 base of the junction unmatched. The CDR3 has 15 residues. CDR1 and CDR2 from the germline V gene are LGHNT and FRNRAP. This chain's CDR3 is CASGLVGQGGNEQFF. The CDR3 coding sequence is TGTGCTAGTGGTTTGGTGGGACAGGGGGGCAATGAGCAGTTCTTC.

The rearrangement links TRBV10-3 to TRBJ2-1, with 8 bases aligning to TRBD1. The CDR3 is made up of 15 amino acids. Germline CDR1 reads ENHRY; CDR2 reads SYGVKD. With 6 bases clipped from V and 5 bases from J, the junction kept 9 bases outside the gene matches. The CDR3 sequence is CAISQMRTGNNEQFF. As DNA, the CDR3 is TGTGCCATCAGCCAAATGAGGACAGGGAACAATGAGCAGTTCTTC.

The genes are TRBV6-5 and TRBJ2-1; 12 bases map to TRBD1. Trimming at V came to 5 bases and at J to 10 bases, leaving 6 bases not matched to a gene. This CDR3 has 14 amino acids. Germline CDR1 MNHEY, CDR2 SVGAGI. CDR3 in amino acids: CASSRDRGLVEQFF. The DNA for the CDR3 is TGTGCCAGCAGTAGGGACAGGGGGCTTGTCGAGCAGTTCTTC.

V and J are TRBV5-8 and TRBJ2-3; TRBD2 aligns across 8 bases. The V and J ends lost 0 bases and 3 bases, in that order; junction bases with no gene match: 6. The germline V gene encodes CDR1 SGHTS and CDR2 YDEGEE. The length of the CDR3 is 16 residues. The CDR3 coding sequence is TGTGCCAGCAGCTTGGCCGGGGGGGGGCGAACAGATACGCAGTATTTT. Translated, it gives CASSLAGGGRTDTQYF.

This chain joins TRBV3-1 (or the pseudogene TRBV3-2) and TRBJ1-3; weak D call: TRBD1 (5 bases). Trimming stripped 4 bases from V and 4 bases from J, with 14 bases between. The CDR3 contains 15 residues. CDR1 is LGHDT and CDR2 is YNNKEL in the germline V gene (reference sequence). CDR3 residues: CASSRLRGVGNTIYF. For the CDR3, the DNA is TGTGCCAGCAGCCGCCTCAGAGGGGTCGGAAACACCATATATTTT.

The chain joins TRBV15 to TRBJ2-5; 14 bases fit TRBD2. The CDR3 consists of 17 residues. Germline values: CDR1 LNHNV, CDR2 YYDKDF (reference sequence). V shed 1 base, J shed 3 bases, and the junction held 4 bases outside the gene matches. This CDR3 is CATSRGSTSGREETQYF. CDR3 DNA: TGTGCCACCAGCAGAGGATCGACTAGCGGGAGGGAAGAGACCCAGTACTTC. Full variable domain (rest looked up from reference TRBV15 and TRBJ2-5): DAMVIQNPRYQVTQFGKPVTLSCSQTLNHNVMYWYQQKSSQAPKLLFHYYDKDFNNEADTPDNFQSRRPNTSFCFLDIRSPGLGDTAMYLCATSRGSTSGREETQYFGPGTRLLVL.

This clone was detected only a few times. J is TRBJ1-4 and V is TRBV5-1, with D possibly being TRBD1 (5 bases). V was cut by 3 bases and J by 3 bases, with 6 bases left in between. The CDR3 runs 13 residues. Germline-derived CDR1 and CDR2 are SGHRS and YFSETQ. The CDR3 nucleotides are TGCGCCAGCAGCTGGGGACCTAATGAAAAACTGTTTTTT. Protein sequence: CASSWGPNEKLFF.

V and J are TRBV5-4 and TRBJ1-1; TRBD1 aligns across 7 bases. The CDR3 runs 13 residues. Per the germline V gene, CDR1 is SGHNT and CDR2 is YYREEE (reference sequence). V shed 4 bases, J shed 3 bases, and the junction held 3 bases outside the gene matches. CDR3 nucleotide sequence: TGTGCCAGCAGCGTGGACAGGCACACTGAAGCTTTCTTT. Its protein product is CASSVDRHTEAFF.

A word on this clone: The sample carries other DNA sequences with the same CDR3. The chain carries TRBV5-1 and TRBJ1-5, with TRBD1 matching 7 bases. Germline V gene data show CDR1 as SGHRS and CDR2 as YFSETQ. The CDR3 is made up of 13 amino acids. J gave up 6 bases and V 0 bases, and 0 bases lay outside the gene matches. In nucleotides, the CDR3 is TGCGCCAGCAGCTTGGACAGGGGTCAGCCCCAGCATTTT. Translating it yields CASSLDRGQPQHF.

The V gene is TRBV18, the J gene TRBJ1-1; a possible D gene is TRBD1 (6 bases). Germline CDR1 is KGHSH and CDR2 is LQKENI. V lost 3 bases to trimming and J lost 6 bases, with 14 bases between them. The CDR3 runs 14 residues. CDR3 DNA: TGTGCCAGCTCACCGACCGGGACATGGGCTGAAGCTTTCTTT. Translating it yields CASSPTGTWAEAFF.

The chain uses TRBV28 and TRBJ2-2, with D unclear. The germline CDR1 and CDR2 sequences are MDHEN and SYDVKM. The germline V and J ends were trimmed by 6 bases and 4 bases, with 6 bases remaining between them. The CDR3 spans 12 residues. The CDR3 region has the DNA TGTGCCAGCAGCCCGTCCACCGGGGAGCTGTTTTTT. Encoded protein: CASSPSTGELFF.

The J gene is TRBJ2-1, the V gene TRBV11-2; unclear D gene. The CDR3 runs to 13 residues. Germline CDR1 and CDR2: SGHAT and FQNNGV. Between the trimmed V and J ends, which lost 6 bases and 7 bases, there was a span of 13 bases. This CDR3 reads CASRRSLENEQFF. For the CDR3, the DNA is TGTGCCAGCAGGAGGTCCTTAGAGAATGAGCAGTTCTTC.

The chain uses TRBV6-2 or TRBV6-3 and TRBJ1-6; 11 bases map to TRBD1. Germline assignment: CDR1 MNHEY and CDR2 SVGEGT. The J segment lost 0 bases and the V segment lost 5 bases, leaving 3 bases of the junction unmatched. The CDR3 has 17 residues. CDR3 region: CASSRDRGSSYNSPLHF. CDR3 in DNA: TGTGCCAGCAGTCGGGACAGGGGGAGCTCCTATAATTCACCCCTCCACTTT.

The chain's CDR3 is CASSFLGNIQYF. In nucleotides, the CDR3 is TGTGCCAGCAGCTTTCTGGGGAACATTCAGTACTTC. The J gene is TRBJ2-4, the V gene TRBV7-2, with D unclear. Trimming cost V 3 bases and J 7 bases, with 7 bases left between them. The CDR3 loop spans 12 amino acids. CDR1 is SGHTA, CDR2 FQGNSA, per germline.

V gene TRBV7-7 combines with J gene TRBJ2-5; 11 bases line up with TRBD2. Germline CDR1 and CDR2: SSHAT and FNYEAQ (reference sequence). V lost 7 bases and J lost 5; bases outside the gene matches: 9. This CDR3 spans 15 amino acids. CDR3 sequence reads: CASTSGGRPGETQYF. Here the CDR3 DNA reads TGTGCCAGCACTAGCGGGGGGCGACCGGGCGAGACCCAGTACTTC.